This T cell receptor beta chain originates from a study of response to subunit inactivated influenza vaccine. This clonotype showed up just a few times. Its matching antigen is unknown. General study results and limits: New T cells are recruited in small numbers by each seasonal influenza vaccination, according to the authors' suggestion.

V was clipped by 3 bases and J by 2 bases, with 11 bases between them. CDR1 is SGHTA and CDR2 is FQGNSA in the germline V gene. This CDR3 is built from 15 residues. TCRdb analysed the RT-PCR reads with MiXCR anew, one entry per CDR3 protein. The sample shows 800,000 or so distinct CDR3 sequences, 20% to 25% of them seen only once. Sequencing used PBMCs from blood, obtained about 5 days after vaccination. This TCR was recovered from a man aged 50 to 59 who received an inactivated influenza vaccine. J is TRBJ2-1 and V is TRBV7-2, with D tentatively TRBD1 (5 bases). The CDR3 region is CASSLQGSPYNEQFF. The CDR3 DNA reads as TGTGCCAGCAGCTTGCAGGGTAGCCCCTACAATGAGCAGTTCTTC.